This T cell receptor (beta chain) was sequenced in a study of regulatory T cells in long-lasting Graves disease (dated by TCRdb to the early 2020s). Regarding the complete study: Patients with newly diagnosed Graves' disease had been on antithyroid drugs for under 3 months. A total of about 35 samples underwent TCR sequencing: about 13 from persistent and roughly 20 from newly diagnosed Graves' disease patients. Persistent Graves' disease patients were compared with newly diagnosed Graves' disease patients by peripheral blood TCR sequencing and RNA sequencing. The study was conducted in China and was registered as a clinical trial.

Of note for this clonotype: Which antigen it targets is not known. No clone much larger than this one lies a single base away; base qualities are absent.

Libraries were made using multiplex PCR. The sequencer was an Illumina HiSeq 4000. iRepertoire HTBI primers and Arm-PCR amplification of CDR3 regions were used to construct TCR beta libraries. Before sequencing, the PCR products underwent gel purification. Regarding the original processing steps: Gene usage analysis of CDR3 amino acid clonotypes used the roughly 60 TRBV and around 13 TRBJ segments found across samples. Filtered high-quality paired reads were merged into contigs using COPE and FqMerger. BLAST was used to align contigs to IMGT TRBV, TRBD and TRBJ reference genes, with CDR3 defined following IMGT. Highly expanded clones were defined as clonotypes with a frequency above 0.1%. Shannon entropy served as the measure of repertoire diversity, while the Gini coefficient captured V-J evenness. Clonotypes shared by more than one individual were considered public. TCRdb trimmed the raw reads at Q25, called clones with MiXCR and kept productive beta chains. Entries are consolidated by CDR3 protein sequence, retaining the most common genes and DNA. The V and J calls and clone size come from TCRdb's table, not from the authors' own analysis. Within this sample are hundreds of thousands of distinct CDR3 sequences, with roughly 15% of them counted one time only. Of the sample, 22% falls within the top ten clones.

Overall study results and their limits: Preferential use of TRBV28, TRBJ1-2 and TRBJ2-5 was observed in persistent disease, whereas TRBV20-1 and TRBJ2-1 were favored in newly diagnosed disease. The authors noted that the small sample size was a limitation that may lower accuracy. Sequencing and analysis were limited to the TCR beta chain. Only peripheral blood was studied, because thyroid tissue, the primary lesion, was inaccessible. Persistent patients shared more public clonotypes among themselves (2,741) than newly diagnosed patients did (over 950). Lower TCR Shannon entropy and fewer highly expanded clones were observed in persistent Graves' disease patients than in newly diagnosed patients, which suggested clonal expansion.

Reading the germline V gene gives CDR1 SGHRS and CDR2 YFSETQ. V and J lose 7 bases and 4 bases, and a span of 9 bases separates them. Its CDR3 holds 12 amino acids, cysteine through phenylalanine. Only the CDR3 portion is preserved as DNA: 36 bases, with reading frame beginning at the first base. The intended sense of this specimen's time point label: newly diagnosed GD, antithyroid drugs for less than 3 months. For both TCR sequencing and RNA sequencing, RNA was extracted from PBMCs using TRIzol. Graves' disease was diagnosed according to American Thyroid Association guidelines. Patients were recruited from an endocrinology department in Xi'an, China. From each patient, around 9 milliliters of peripheral blood was collected into an EDTA anticoagulant tube. Ficoll Paque Plus density gradient separation was used to isolate PBMCs, and no further T cell sorting was done. RNA quality was checked with an Agilent 2100 Bioanalyzer and agarose gel, and concentration with a NanoDrop 2000.

This clonotype originated in a female donor with Graves disease. The rearranged chain carries TRBV5-1 and TRBJ2-1; 5 matching bases give a weak D call of TRBD2. The material was peripheral blood mononuclear cells (PBMCs), obtained at new diagnosis, from a patient treated with antithyroid drugs. The DNA sequence is given as TGCGCCAGCGGTACGGGGTACAATGAGCAGTTCTTC. Its protein is CASGTGYNEQFF. The variable domain in full, with residues beyond the CDR3 obtained from the reference TRBV5-1 and TRBJ2-1 genes, is KAGVTQTPRYLIKTRGQQVTLSCSPISGHRSVSWYQQTPGQGLQFLFEYFSETQRNKGNFPGRFSGRQFSNSRSEMNVSTLELGDSALYLCASGTGYNEQFFGPGTRLTVL.